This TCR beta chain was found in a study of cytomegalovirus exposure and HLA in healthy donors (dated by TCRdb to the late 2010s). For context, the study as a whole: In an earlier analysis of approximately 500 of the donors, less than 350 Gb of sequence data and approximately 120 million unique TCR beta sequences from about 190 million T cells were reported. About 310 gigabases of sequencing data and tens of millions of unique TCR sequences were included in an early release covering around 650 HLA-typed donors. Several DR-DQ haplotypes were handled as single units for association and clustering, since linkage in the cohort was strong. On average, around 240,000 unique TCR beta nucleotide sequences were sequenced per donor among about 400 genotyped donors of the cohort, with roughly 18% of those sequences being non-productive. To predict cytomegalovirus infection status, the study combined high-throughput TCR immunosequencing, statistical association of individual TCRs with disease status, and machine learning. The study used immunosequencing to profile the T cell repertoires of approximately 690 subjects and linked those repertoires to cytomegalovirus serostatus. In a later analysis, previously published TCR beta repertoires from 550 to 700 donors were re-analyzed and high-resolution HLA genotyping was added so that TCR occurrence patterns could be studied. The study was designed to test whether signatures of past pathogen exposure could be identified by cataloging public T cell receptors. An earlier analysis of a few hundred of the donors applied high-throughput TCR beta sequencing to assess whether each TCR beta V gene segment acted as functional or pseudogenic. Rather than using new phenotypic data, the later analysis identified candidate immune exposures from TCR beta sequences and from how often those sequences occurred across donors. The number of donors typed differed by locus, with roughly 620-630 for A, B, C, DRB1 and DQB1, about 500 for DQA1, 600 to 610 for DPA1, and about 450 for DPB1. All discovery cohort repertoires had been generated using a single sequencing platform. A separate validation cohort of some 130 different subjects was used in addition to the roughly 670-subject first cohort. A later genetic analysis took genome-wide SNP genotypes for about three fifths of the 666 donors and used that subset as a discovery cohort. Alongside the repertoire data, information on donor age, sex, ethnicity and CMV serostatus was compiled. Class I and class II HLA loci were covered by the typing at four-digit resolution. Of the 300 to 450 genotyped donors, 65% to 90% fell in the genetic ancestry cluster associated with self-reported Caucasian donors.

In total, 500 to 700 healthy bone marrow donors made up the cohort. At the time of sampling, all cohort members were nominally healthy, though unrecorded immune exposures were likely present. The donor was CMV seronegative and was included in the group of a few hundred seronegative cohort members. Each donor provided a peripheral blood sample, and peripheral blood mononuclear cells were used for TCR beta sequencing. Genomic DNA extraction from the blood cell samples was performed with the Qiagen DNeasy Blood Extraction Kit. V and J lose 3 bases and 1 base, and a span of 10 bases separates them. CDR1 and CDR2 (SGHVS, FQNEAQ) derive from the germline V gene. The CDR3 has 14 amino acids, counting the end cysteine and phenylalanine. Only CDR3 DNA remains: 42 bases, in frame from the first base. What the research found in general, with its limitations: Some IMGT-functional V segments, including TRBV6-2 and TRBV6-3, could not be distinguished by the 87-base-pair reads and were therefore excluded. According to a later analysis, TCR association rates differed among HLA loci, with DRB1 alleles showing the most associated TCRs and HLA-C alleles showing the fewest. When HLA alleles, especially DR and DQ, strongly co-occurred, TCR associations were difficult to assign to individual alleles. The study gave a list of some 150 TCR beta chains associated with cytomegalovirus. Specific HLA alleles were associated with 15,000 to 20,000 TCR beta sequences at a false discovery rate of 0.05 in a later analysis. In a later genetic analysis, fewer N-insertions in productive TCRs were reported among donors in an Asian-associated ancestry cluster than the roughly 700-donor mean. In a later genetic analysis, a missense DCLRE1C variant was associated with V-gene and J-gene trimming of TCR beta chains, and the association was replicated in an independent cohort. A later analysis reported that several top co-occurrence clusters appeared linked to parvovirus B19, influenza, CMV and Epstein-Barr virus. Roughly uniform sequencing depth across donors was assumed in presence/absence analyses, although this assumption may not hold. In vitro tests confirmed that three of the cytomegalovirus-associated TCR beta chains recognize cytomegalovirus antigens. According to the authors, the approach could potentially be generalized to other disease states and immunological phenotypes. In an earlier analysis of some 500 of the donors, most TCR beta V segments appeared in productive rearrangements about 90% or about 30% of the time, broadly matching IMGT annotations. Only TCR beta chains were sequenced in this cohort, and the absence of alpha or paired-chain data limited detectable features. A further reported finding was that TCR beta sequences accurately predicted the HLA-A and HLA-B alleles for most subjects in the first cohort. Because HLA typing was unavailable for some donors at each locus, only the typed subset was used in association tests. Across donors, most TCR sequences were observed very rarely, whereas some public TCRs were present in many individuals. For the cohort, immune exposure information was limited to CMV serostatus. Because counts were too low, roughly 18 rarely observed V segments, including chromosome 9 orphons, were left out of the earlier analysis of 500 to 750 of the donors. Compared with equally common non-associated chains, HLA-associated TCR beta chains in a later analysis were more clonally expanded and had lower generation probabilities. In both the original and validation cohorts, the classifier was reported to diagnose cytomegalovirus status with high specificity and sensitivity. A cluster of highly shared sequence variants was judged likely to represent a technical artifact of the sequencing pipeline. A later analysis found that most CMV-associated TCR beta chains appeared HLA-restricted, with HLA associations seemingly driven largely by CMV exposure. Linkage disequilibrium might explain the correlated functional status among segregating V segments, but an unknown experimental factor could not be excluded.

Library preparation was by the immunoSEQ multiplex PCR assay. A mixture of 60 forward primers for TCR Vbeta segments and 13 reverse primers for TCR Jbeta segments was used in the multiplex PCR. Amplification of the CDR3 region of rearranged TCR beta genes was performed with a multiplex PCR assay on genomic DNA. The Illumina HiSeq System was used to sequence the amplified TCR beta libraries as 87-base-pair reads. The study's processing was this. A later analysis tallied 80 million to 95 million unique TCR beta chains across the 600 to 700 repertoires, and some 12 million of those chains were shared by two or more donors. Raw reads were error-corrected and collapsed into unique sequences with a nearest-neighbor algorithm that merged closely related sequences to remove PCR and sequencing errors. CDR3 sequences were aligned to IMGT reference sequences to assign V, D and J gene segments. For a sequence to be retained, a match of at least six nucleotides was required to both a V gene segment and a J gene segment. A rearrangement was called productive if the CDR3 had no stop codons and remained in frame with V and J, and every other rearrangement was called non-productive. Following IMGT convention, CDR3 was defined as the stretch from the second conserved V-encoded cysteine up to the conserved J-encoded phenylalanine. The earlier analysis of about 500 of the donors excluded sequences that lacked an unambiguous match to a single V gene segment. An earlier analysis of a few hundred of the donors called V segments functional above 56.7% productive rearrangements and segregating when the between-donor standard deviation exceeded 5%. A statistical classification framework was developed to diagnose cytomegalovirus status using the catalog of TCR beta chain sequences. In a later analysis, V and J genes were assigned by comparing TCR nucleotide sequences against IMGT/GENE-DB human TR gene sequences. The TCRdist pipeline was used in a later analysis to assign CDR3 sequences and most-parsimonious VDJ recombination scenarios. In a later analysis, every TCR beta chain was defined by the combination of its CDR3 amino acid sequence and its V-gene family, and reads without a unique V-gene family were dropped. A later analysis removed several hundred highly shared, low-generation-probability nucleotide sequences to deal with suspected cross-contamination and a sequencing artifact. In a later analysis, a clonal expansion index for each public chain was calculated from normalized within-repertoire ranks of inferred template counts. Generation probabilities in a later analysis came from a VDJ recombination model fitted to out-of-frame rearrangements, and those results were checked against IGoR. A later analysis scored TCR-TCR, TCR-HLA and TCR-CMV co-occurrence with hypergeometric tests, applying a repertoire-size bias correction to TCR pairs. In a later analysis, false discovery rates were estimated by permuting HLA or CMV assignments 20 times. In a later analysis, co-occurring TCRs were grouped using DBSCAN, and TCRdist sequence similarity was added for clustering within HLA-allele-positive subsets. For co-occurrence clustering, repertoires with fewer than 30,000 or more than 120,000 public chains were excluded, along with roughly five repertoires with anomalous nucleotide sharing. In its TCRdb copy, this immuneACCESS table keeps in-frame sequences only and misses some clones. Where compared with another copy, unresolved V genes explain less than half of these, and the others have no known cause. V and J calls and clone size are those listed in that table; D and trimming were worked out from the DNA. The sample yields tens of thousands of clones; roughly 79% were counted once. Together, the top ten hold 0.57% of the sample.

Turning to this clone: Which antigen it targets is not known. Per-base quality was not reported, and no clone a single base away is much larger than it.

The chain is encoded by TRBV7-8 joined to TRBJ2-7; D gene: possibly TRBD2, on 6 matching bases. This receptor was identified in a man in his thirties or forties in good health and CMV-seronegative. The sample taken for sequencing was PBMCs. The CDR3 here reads CASSLTGGSYEQYF. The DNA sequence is TGTGCCAGCAGCTTGACTGGGGGGTCCTACGAGCAGTACTTC.